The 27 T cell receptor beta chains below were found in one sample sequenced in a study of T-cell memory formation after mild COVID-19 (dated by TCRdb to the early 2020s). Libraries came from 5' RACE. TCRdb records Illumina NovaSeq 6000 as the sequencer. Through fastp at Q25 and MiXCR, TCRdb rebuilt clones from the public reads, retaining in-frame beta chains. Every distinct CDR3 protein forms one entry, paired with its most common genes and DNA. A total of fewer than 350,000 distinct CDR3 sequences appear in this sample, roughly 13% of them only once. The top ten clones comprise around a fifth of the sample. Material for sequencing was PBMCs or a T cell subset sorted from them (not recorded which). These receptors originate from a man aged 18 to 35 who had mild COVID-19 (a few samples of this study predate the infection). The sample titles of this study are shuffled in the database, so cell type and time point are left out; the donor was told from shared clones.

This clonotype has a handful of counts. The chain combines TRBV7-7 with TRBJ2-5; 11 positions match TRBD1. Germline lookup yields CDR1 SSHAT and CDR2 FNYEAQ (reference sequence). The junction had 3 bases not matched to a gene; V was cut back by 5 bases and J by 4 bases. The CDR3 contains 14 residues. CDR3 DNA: TGTGCCAGCAGCATCGGACAGGGGGCAGAGACCCAGTACTTC. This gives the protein CASSIGQGAETQYF.

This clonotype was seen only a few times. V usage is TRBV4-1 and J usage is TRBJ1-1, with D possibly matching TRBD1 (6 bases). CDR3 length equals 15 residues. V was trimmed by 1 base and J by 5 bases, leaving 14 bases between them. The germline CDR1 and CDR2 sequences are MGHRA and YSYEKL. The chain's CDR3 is CASSQAGGGWTEAFF. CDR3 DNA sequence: TGCGCCAGCAGCCAAGCGGGGGGGGGCTGGACTGAAGCTTTCTTT.

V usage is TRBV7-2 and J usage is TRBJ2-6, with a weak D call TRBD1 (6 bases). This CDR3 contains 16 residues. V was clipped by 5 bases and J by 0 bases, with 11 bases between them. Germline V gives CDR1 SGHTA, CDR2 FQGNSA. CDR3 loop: CASSLSRGSGANVLTF. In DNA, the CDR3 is TGTGCCAGCAGCCTATCCAGGGGCTCTGGGGCCAACGTCCTGACTTTC.

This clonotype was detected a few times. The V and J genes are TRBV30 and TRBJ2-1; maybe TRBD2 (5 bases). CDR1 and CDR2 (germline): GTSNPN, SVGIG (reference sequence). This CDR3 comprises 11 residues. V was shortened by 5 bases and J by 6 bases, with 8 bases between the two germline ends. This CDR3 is CAWAGLNEQFF. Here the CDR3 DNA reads TGTGCCTGGGCGGGCCTCAATGAGCAGTTCTTC.

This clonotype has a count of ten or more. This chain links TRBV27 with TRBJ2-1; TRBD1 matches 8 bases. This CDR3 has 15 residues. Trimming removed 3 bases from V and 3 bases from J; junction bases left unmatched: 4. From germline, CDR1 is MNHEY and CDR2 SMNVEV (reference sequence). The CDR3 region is CASSFGTGHYNEQFF. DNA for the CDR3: TGTGCCAGCAGTTTTGGGACAGGCCACTACAATGAGCAGTTCTTC.

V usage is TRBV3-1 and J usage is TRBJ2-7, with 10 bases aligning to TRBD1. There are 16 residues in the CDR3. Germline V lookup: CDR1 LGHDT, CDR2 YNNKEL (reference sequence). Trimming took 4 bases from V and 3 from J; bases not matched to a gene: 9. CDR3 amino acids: CASSLPGGDRGYEQYF. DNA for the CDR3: TGTGCCAGCAGCCTCCCAGGAGGGGACAGGGGCTACGAGCAGTACTTC.

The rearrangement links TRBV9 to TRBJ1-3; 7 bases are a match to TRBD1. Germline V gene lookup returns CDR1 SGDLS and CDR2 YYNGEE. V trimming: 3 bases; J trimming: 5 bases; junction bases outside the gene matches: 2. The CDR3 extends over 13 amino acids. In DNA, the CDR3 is TGTGCCAGCAGCGGGGACAGTAGAAACACCATATATTTT. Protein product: CASSGDSRNTIYF.

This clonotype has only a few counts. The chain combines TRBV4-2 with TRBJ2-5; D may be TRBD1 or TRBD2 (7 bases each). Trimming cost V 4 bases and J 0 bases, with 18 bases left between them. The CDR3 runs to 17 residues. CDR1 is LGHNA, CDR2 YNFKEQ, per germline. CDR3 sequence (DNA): TGTGCCAGCAGCCGCAAGGGGGCGGGGGCCAACCAAGAGACCCAGTACTTC. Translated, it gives CASSRKGAGANQETQYF.

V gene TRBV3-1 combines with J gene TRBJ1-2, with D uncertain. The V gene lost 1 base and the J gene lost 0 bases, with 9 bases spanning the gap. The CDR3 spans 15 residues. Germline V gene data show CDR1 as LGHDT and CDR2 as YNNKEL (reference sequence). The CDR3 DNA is TGTGCCAGCAGCCAAGGGGTGATAGCTAACTATGGCTACACCTTC. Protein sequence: CASSQGVIANYGYTF.

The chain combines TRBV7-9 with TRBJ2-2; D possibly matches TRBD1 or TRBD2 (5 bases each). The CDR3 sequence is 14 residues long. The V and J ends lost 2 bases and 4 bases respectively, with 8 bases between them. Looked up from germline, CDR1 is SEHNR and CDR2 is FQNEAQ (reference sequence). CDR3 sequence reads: CASSLQGRTGELFF. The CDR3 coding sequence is TGTGCCAGCAGCTTACAGGGACGCACCGGGGAGCTGTTTTTT.

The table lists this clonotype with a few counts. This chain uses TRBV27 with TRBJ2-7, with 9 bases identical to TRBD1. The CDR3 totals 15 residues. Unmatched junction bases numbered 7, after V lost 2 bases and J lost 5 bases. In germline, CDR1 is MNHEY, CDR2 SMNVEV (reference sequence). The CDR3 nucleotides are TGTGCCAGCAGTTTAGGGACAGGGCCACGGAACGAGCAGTACTTC. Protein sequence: CASSLGTGPRNEQYF.

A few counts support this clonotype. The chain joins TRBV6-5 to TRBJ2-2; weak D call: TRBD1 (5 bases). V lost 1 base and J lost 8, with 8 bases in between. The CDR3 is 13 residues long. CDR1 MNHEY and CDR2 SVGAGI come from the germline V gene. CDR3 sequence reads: CASSYFRQGELFF. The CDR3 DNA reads TGTGCCAGCAGTTACTTCCGACAGGGGGAGCTGTTTTTT.

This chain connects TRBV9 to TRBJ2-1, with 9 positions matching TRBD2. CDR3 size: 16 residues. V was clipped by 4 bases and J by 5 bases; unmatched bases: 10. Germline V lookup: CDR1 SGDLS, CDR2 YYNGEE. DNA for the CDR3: TGTGCCAGCAGCCCCCGGGGAGCGGGGGGCCACAATGAGCAGTTCTTC. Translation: CASSPRGAGGHNEQFF.

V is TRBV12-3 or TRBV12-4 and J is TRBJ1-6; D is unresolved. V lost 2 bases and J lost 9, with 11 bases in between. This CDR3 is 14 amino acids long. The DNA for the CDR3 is TGTGCCAGCAGTTTAACACTCAACGGTTCACCCCTCCACTTT. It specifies CASSLTLNGSPLHF.

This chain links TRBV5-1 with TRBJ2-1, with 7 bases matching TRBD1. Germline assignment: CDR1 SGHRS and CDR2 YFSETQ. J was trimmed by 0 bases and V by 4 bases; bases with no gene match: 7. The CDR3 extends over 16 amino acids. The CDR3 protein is CASSTPDRSSYNEQFF. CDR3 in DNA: TGCGCCAGCAGCACCCCGGACAGGAGCTCCTACAATGAGCAGTTCTTC.

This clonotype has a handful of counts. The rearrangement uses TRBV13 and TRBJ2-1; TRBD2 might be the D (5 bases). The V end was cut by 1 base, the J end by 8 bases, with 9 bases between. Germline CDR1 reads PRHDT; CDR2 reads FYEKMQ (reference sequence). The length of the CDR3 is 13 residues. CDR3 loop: CASSLAFGDEQFF. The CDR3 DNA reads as TGTGCCAGCAGCTTAGCGTTCGGGGATGAGCAGTTCTTC.

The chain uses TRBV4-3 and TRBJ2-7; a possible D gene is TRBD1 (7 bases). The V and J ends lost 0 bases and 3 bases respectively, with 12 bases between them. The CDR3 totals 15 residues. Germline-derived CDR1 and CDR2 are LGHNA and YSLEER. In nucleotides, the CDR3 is TGCGCCAGCAGCCAAGAGCCGCAGGGGGGCTACGAGCAGTACTTC. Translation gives CASSQEPQGGYEQYF.

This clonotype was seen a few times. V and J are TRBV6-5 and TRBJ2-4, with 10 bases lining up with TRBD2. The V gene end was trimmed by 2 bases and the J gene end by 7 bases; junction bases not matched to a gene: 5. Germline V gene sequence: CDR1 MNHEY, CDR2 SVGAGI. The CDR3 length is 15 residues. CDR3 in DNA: TGTGCCAGCAGTTACGGGGGGACTAGCGTGAACATTCAGTACTTC. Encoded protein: CASSYGGTSVNIQYF.

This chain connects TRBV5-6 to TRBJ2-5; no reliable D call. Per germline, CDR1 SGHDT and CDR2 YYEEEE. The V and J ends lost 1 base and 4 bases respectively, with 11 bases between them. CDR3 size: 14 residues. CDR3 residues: CASSLIPGGETQYF. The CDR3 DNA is TGTGCCAGCAGCTTGATTCCGGGTGGAGAGACCCAGTACTTC.

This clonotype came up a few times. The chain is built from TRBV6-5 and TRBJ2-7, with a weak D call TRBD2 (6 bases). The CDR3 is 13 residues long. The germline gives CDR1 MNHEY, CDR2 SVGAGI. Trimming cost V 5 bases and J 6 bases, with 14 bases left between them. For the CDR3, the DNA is TGTGCCAGCAGTCACCCCCAGGAGGGCGAGCAGTACTTC. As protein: CASSHPQEGEQYF.

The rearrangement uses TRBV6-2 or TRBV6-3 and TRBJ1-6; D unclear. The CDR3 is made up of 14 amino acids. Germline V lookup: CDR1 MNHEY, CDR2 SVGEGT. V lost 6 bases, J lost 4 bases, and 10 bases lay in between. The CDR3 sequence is CASRLGNYNSPLHF. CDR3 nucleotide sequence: TGTGCCAGCAGGCTGGGGAATTATAATTCACCCCTCCACTTT.

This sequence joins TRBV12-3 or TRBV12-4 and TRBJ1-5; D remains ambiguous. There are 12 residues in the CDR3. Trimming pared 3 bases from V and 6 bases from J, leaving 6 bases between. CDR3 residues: CASSFAVQPQHF. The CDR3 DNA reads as TGTGCCAGCAGTTTCGCGGTTCAGCCCCAGCATTTT.

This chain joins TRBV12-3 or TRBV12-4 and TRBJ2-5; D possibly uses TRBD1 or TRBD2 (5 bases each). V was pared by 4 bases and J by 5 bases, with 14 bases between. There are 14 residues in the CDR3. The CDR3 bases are TGTGCCAGCAGTTACCGGGACGAGGAGGAGACCCAGTACTTC. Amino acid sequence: CASSYRDEEETQYF.

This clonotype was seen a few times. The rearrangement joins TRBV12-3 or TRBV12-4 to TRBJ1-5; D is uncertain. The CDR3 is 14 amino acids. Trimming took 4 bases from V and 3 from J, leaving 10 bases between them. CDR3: CASSSARFNQPQHF. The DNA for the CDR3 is TGTGCCAGCAGTTCGGCCAGATTCAATCAGCCCCAGCATTTT.

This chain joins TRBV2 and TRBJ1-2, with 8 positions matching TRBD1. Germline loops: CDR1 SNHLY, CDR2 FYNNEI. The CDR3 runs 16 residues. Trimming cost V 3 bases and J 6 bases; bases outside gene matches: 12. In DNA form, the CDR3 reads TGTGCCAGCAGTGATACCCCGACAGGGGCTAGTCATGGCTACACCTTC. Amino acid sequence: CASSDTPTGASHGYTF.

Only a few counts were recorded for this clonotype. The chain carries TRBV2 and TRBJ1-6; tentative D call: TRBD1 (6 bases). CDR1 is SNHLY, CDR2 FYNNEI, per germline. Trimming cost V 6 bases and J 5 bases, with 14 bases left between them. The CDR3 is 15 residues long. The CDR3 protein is CASSLRQADNSPLHF. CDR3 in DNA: TGTGCCAGCAGCCTCCGACAGGCCGATAATTCACCCCTCCACTTT.

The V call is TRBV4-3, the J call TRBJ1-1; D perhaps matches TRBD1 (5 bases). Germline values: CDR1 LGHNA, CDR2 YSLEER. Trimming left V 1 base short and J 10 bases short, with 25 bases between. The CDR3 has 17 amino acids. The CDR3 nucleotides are TGCGCCAGCAGCCAAGTATTTACAAGAGGGACGATTTCGGGAGCTTTCTTT. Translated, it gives CASSQVFTRGTISGAFF.